This T cell receptor (beta chain) appears in the sequencing data of a study of T cells in localized non-small cell lung cancer. Concerning this clone itself: The antigen is undetermined.

The V end lost 0 bases, the J end lost 3 bases, and 12 bases lay between the germline ends. Germline CDR1 KGHSH, CDR2 LQKENI. The CDR3 is 15 amino acids. Study observations and caveats: Out of the top 100 tumor clones, a median around 50 were seen in adjacent lung. Uninvolved adjacent lung showed higher T cell clonality than tumor.

Repertoires were generated with immunoSEQ multiplex PCR, while TCRdb's copy carries only in-frame clones and drops some. The sample has approximately 65,000 clones; more than 80% are singletons. This chain links TRBV18 with TRBJ2-7, with D possibly being TRBD2 (5 bases). This TCR derives from a man between 35 and 75 years old with stage II lung adenocarcinoma. Sample: PBMCs, taken before any cancer treatment. CDR3 coding DNA: TGTGCCAGCTCACCACCAGCGGAGTTGGGCTACGAGCAGTACTTC. Translated, it gives CASSPPAELGYEQYF. The whole variable domain, remainder taken from reference TRBV18 and TRBJ2-7, is NAGVMQNPRHLVRRRGQEARLRCSPMKGHSHVYWYRQLPEEGLKFMVYLQKENIIDESGMPKERFSAEFPKEGPSILRIQQVVRGDSAAYFCASSPPAELGYEQYFGPGTRLTVT.